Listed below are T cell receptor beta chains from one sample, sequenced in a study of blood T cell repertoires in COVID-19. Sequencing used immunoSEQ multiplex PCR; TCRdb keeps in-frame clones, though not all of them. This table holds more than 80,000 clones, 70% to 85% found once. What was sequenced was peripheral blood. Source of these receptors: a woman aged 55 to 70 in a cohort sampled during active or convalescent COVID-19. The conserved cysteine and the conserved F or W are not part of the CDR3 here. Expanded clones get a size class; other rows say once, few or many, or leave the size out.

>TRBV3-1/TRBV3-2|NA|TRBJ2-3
ASSRKRGTSTDTQY
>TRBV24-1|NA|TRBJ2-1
ATSDSPWEAEQF
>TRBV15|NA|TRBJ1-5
ATGRDQPQH
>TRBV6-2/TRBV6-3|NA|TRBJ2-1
ASSYSNAGKAEQF
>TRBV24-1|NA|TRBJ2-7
ATRGQGQASSYEQY
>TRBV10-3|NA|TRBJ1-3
AISEVTGYSGNTIY
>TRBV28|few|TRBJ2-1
ASSLGTGSYNEQF
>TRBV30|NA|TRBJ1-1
ASYRGTEAF
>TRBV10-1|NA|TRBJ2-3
ASSEIAGGTDTQY
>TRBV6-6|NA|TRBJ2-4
ASSYLRQGGNIQY
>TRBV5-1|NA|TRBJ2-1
ASSLDARGGYRNEQF
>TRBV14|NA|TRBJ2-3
ASSQEDSWWSTDTQY